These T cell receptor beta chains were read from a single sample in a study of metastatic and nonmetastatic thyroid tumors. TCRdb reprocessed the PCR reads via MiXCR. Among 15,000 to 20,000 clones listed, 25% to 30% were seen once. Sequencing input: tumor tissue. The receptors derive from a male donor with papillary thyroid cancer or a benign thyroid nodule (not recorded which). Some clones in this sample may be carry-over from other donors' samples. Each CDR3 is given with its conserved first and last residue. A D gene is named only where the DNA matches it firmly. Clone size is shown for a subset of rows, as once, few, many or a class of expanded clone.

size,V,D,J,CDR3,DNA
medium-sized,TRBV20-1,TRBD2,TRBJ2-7,CSASGTSGSWYEQYF,TGCAGTGCTAGCGGGACTAGCGGGAGCTGGTACGAGCAGTACTTC
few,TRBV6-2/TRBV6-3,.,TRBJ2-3,CASTPGIYTDTQYF,TGTGCCAGCACTCCAGGAATTTACACAGATACGCAGTATTTT
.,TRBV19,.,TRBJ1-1,CASSRRGLTEAFF,TGTGCCAGCAGTCGAAGGGGCCTCACTGAAGCTTTCTTT
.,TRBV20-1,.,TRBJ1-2,CSAYRRTDYGYTF,TGCAGTGCTTACAGGAGGACGGACTATGGCTACACCTTC
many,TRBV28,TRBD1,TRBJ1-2,CASSRDSDYGYTF,TGTGCCAGCAGTAGGGACAGTGACTATGGCTACACCTTC
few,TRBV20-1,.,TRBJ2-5,CSASGDQETQYF,TGCAGTGCTAGCGGGGACCAAGAGACCCAGTACTTC
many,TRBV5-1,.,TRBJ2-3,CASSLGQNTDTQYF,TGCGCCAGCAGCTTGGGACAGAACACAGATACGCAGTATTTT
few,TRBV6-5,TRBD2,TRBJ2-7,CASSYSGNSYEQYF,TGTGCCAGCAGTTATAGCGGGAATTCCTACGAGCAGTACTTC
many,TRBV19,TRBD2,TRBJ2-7,CASSASGSNVYEQYF,TGTGCCAGTAGTGCTAGCGGGAGTAATGTTTACGAGCAGTACTTC
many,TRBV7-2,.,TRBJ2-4,CASSRNKNIQYF,TGTGCCAGCAGCCGCAACAAAAACATTCAGTACTTC
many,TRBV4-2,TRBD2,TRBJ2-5,CASSSLSRLAGEETQYF,TGTGCCAGCAGCTCCTTATCCCGACTAGCGGGAGAAGAGACCCAGTACTTC
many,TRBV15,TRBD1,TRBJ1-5,CATSRASGQDRPQHF,TGTGCCACCAGCAGAGCTTCGGGACAGGACCGCCCCCAGCATTTT
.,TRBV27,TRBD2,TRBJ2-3,CASSLKRPNSGYTQYF,TGTGCCAGCAGTTTAAAACGGCCGAATAGCGGGTATACGCAGTATTTT
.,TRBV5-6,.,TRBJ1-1,CASSAAIDTEAFF,TGTGCCAGCAGCGCCGCCATAGACACTGAAGCTTTCTTT
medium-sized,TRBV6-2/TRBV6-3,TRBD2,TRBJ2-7,CASTAGLAVYEQYF,TGTGCCAGCACGGCGGGACTAGCGGTCTACGAGCAGTACTTC
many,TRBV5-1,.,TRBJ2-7,CASSLAEDYEQYF,TGCGCCAGCAGCTTGGCTGAGGACTACGAGCAGTACTTC
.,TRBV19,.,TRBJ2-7,CASSPQQGSYEQYF,TGTGCCAGTAGTCCTCAACAGGGATCCTACGAGCAGTACTTC
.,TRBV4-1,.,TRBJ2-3,CASSQDRKGQDTRYF,TGCGCCAGCAGTCAAGATAGAAAGGGTCAAGATACGCGGTATTTT
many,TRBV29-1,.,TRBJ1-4,CSVGAGSEKLFF,TGCAGCGTGGGGGCGGGGAGCGAAAAACTGTTTTTT
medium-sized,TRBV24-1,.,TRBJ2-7,CATNNWRELRGYEQYF,TGTGCCACCAACAACTGGAGGGAACTGCGCGGCTACGAGCAGTACTTC
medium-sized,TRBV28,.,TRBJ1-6,CASSSAGQFNSPLHF,TGTGCCAGCAGTTCCGCCGGACAATTCAATTCACCCCTCCACTTT
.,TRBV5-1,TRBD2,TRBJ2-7,CASSYSGVAGGQQYF,TGCGCCAGCAGCTACTCGGGGGTAGCGGGAGGACAGCAGTACTTC
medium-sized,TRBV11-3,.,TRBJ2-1,CASSFAADYNEQFF,TGTGCCAGCAGCTTTGCAGCGGACTACAATGAGCAGTTCTTC
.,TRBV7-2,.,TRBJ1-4,CASSLNRLSGWGEKLFF,TGTGCCAGCAGCCTCAACCGTCTATCGGGATGGGGCGAAAAACTGTTTTTT
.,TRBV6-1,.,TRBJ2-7,CASSSGTVFYEQYF,TGTGCCAGCAGCTCCGGGACGGTCTTCTACGAGCAGTACTTC
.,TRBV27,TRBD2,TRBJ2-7,CASRGTSGAYEQYF,TGTGCCAGCCGGGGGACTAGCGGTGCCTACGAGCAGTACTTC
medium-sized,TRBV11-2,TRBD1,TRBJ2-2,CASSYRGNTGELFF,TGTGCCAGCAGCTACAGGGGAAACACCGGGGAGCTGTTTTTT
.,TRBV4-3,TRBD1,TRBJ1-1,CASSVDRGRGTEAFF,TGCGCCAGCAGCGTTGACAGGGGGCGGGGCACTGAAGCTTTCTTT
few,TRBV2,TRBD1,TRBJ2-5,CASSPTGLGETQYF,TGTGCCAGCAGTCCGACAGGGCTCGGTGAGACCCAGTACTTC
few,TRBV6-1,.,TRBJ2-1,CAISQGGSYNEQFF,TGTGCCATTTCTCAGGGGGGATCATACAATGAGCAGTTCTTC
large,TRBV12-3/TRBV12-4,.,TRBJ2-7,CASSLWKAHEQYF,TGTGCCAGCAGTTTATGGAAAGCCCACGAGCAGTACTTC
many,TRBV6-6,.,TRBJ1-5,CASKDALNTKQFNQPQHF,TGTGCCAGCAAAGACGCCTTGAACACAAAACAATTCAATCAGCCCCAGCATTTT
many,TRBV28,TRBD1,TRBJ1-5,CASSFHRGEQPQHF,TGTGCCAGCAGTTTCCACAGGGGGGAGCAGCCCCAGCATTTT
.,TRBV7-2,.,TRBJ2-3,CASRVNTDTQYF,TGTGCCAGCAGGGTCAACACAGATACGCAGTATTTT
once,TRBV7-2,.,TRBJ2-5,CASSLGVSRKQETQYF,TGTGCCAGCAGCTTAGGGGTCTCTAGGAAACAAGAGACCCAGTACTTC
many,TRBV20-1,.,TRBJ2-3,CSARDSGPVSRERGDTQYF,TGCAGTGCTAGAGATTCGGGGCCTGTCTCGCGGGAGAGGGGGGATACGCAGTATTTT
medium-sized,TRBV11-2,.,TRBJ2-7,CASSSMWPEQYF,TGTGCCAGCAGCTCCATGTGGCCCGAGCAGTACTTC
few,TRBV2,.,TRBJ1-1,CASSGMGINTEAFF,TGTGCCAGCAGTGGGATGGGAATTAACACTGAAGCTTTCTTT
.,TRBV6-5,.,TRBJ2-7,CASSFKGSEQYF,TGTGCCAGCAGTTTTAAGGGGAGCGAGCAGTACTTC
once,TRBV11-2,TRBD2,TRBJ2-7,CASSLGGSSYEQYF,TGTGCCAGCAGCTTGGGCGGGAGCTCCTACGAGCAGTACTTC
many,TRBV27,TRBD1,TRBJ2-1,CASPPEGQVREQFF,TGTGCCAGCCCGCCCGAGGGACAGGTAAGAGAGCAGTTCTTC
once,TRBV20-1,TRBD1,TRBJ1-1,CSARTVDRGGEAFF,TGCAGTGCTAGGACCGTGGACAGGGGCGGTGAAGCTTTCTTT
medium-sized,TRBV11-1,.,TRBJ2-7,CASSRNPGTDVTYEQYF,TGTGCCAGCAGTCGAAATCCCGGGACGGATGTAACCTACGAGCAGTACTTC
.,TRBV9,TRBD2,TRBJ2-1,CASSVAGGTGEQFF,TGTGCCAGCAGCGTAGCGGGAGGAACGGGTGAGCAGTTCTTC
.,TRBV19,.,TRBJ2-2,CASSIGYGELFF,TGTGCCAGTAGTATCGGCTACGGGGAGCTGTTTTTT
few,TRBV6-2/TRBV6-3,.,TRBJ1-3,CASSYSSSAGNTIYF,TGTGCCAGCAGTTACTCGTCGAGTGCTGGAAACACCATATATTTT
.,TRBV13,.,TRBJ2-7,CASSALPSSYEQYF,TGTGCCAGCAGCGCCCTCCCCTCATCCTACGAGCAGTACTTC
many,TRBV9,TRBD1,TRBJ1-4,CASSPRTGQAGEKLFF,TGTGCCAGCAGCCCTCGTACCGGACAGGCGGGAGAAAAACTGTTTTTT
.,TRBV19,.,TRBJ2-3,CASNPKRQSSTDTQYF,TGTGCCAGTAACCCTAAGCGGCAGAGTAGCACAGATACGCAGTATTTT
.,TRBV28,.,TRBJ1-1,CASRSDRLTEAFF,TGTGCCAGCAGGTCTGACAGATTAACTGAAGCTTTCTTT
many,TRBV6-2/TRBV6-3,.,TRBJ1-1,CASSYRGFSEAFF,TGTGCCAGCAGTTACCGAGGGTTTTCTGAAGCTTTCTTT
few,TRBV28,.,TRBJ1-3,CASSLYGNTIYF,TGTGCCAGCAGTCTCTACGGAAACACCATATATTTT